The text below deals with one T cell receptor beta chain. Per germline, CDR1 MGHRA and CDR2 YSYEKL. This CDR3 spans 19 amino acids. The junction had 15 bases not matched to a gene; V was cut back by 0 bases and J by 7 bases. The data are from a study of blood T cells in healthy people across ages. No fewer than 5.5 micrograms of total RNA were isolated from every sample. A second PCR, run for about 7 to 12 cycles, used a sample-barcoded 5' primer plus a J-beta primer mix. TCRdb passed the 5' RACE reads through MiXCR, listing each CDR3 protein once. This sample has about 1.6 million distinct CDR3 sequences, with approximately 32% found just once.

This chain joins TRBV4-1 and TRBJ2-1; 10 positions match TRBD2. This TCR came from a woman under 40 in good health. The sequenced sample was blood. As DNA, the CDR3 is TGCGCCAGCAGCCAAGATAGAGATTTTGGGGCTAGCGGGGGTAATGAGCAGTTCTTC. It specifies CASSQDRDFGASGGNEQFF.